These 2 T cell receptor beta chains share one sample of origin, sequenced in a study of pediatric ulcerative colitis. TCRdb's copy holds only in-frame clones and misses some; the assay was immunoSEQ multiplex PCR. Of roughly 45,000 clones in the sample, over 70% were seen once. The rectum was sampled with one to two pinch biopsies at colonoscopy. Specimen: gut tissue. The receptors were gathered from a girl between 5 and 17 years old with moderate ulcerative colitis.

DNA for the CDR3: TGTGCCAGCAGTCCCCCGGGGCACGATACGCAGTATTTT. Encoded protein: CASSPPGHDTQYF. This rearrangement joins TRBV6-6 to TRBJ2-3, with D perhaps assigned TRBD1 or TRBD2 (5 bases each). This CDR3 is 13 amino acids long. Germline V gene sequence: CDR1 MNHNY, CDR2 SVGAGI (reference sequence). Trimming stripped 5 bases from V and 6 bases from J, with 12 bases between.

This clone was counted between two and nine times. The CDR3 here is CASSQQQDSWYGYTF. DNA of the CDR3: TGTGCCAGCAGCCAACAGCAAGACTCATGGTATGGCTACACCTTC. The V gene is TRBV4-2, the J gene TRBJ1-2; D is unclear. Trimming pared 2 bases from V and 5 bases from J, leaving 15 bases between. The germline V gene encodes CDR1 LGHNA and CDR2 YNFKEQ. CDR3 length: 15 amino acids.